This T cell receptor (beta chain) is from a study of glioma-infiltrating T cells after dendritic cell vaccination. Turning to the study itself: Dendritic cells derived from monocytes and pulsed with autologous tumor lysate formed the vaccine. Findings and caveats of the study: The cohort had few patients with full blood and tumor sets.

This clone is deemed medium-sized. Its antigen is not known. This CDR3 region has 15 residues. The germline CDR1 and CDR2 sequences are SGHTA and FQGNSA. Deletions cut 5 bases from V and 5 bases from J, with 15 bases between. PBMC were collected before vaccination, two weeks after the third vaccination, and at progression. The PCR used 60 V beta and 13 J beta primers. Measured with immunoSEQ multiplex PCR; TCRdb has only the in-frame clones, and not every one. The sample lists some 70,000 clones, about four fifths occurring once. The chain links TRBV7-2 to TRBJ1-4; D not resolved. This sequence originates from a human donor with glioblastoma. The starting material was blood, obtained before dendritic cell vaccination. DNA of the CDR3: TGTGCCAGCAGCGGATTGGAGGGAAGAAATGAAAAACTGTTTTTT. Protein product: CASSGLEGRNEKLFF. Supplemented by reference TRBV7-2 and TRBJ1-4, the full variable domain reads GAGVSQSPSNKVTEKGKDVELRCDPISGHTALYWYRQSLGQGLEFLIYFQGNSAPDKSGLPSDRFSAERTGGSVSTLTIQRTQQEDSAVYLCASSGLEGRNEKLFFGSGTQLSVL.